The 30 T cell receptor beta chains below were found in one sample sequenced in a study of shared clonotypes between healthy human individuals (dated by TCRdb to between 2020 and 2021). The library came from the immunoSEQ multiplex PCR assay. Imported from immuneACCESS, the table was reduced by TCRdb to in-frame sequences with V and J called. These copies leave out some clones; in studies compared against another copy, an unresolved V gene accounts for under half, and the cause of the remainder is not known. This sample holds about 1.5 million clones; approximately 98% were observed only once. Of the sample, roughly 0.45% is held by the ten largest clones. Sequenced input: naive CD4+ T cells sorted from blood. Explained via the paper, the cell subset or site label denotes: CD45RA+ positively selected. The receptors originated from a man aged 25 to 40 in good health.

V usage is TRBV7-8 and J usage is TRBJ2-1, with TRBD2 as a possible D gene (6 bases). This CDR3 has 15 amino acids. Germline CDR1 and CDR2: SGHVS and FQNEAQ. The V end lost 1 base, the J end lost 7 bases, and 14 bases lay between the germline ends. The CDR3 DNA follows: TGTGCCAGCAGCTTAGTAGCGGAGGCCTCAAATGAGCAGTTCTTC. This encodes CASSLVAEASNEQFF.

The V gene is TRBV6-1, the J gene TRBJ1-5; D remains ambiguous. Germline V gives CDR1 MNHNS, CDR2 SASEGT. The CDR3 is 11 residues long. V lost 3 bases, J lost 7 bases, and 4 bases lay in between. CDR3 amino acids: CASSDSQPQHF. The DNA for the CDR3 is TGTGCCAGCAGTGATAGCCAGCCCCAGCATTTT.

The CDR3 bases are TGTGCCAGCAGTTTCCCCGACAGATCTAATGAAAAACTGTTTTTT. Protein sequence: CASSFPDRSNEKLFF. This sequence joins TRBV27 and TRBJ1-4; tentative D call: TRBD1 (5 bases). Germline loops: CDR1 MNHEY, CDR2 SMNVEV (reference sequence). The CDR3 covers 15 residues. V was cut by 3 bases and J by 3 bases, with 11 bases left in between.

The V and J genes are TRBV7-9 and TRBJ1-1; D remains unclear. V was trimmed by 4 bases and J by 3 bases, leaving 12 bases between them. The CDR3 is 14 residues long. The germline CDR1 and CDR2 sequences are SEHNR and FQNEAQ (reference sequence). The CDR3 is CASSWEGYDTEAFF. DNA for the CDR3: TGTGCCAGCAGCTGGGAAGGGTATGACACTGAAGCTTTCTTT.

With regard to this clone: This specimen includes other DNA sequences encoding the same CDR3. The chain has TRBV2 and TRBJ2-3; D gene unclear. V lost 4 bases to trimming and J lost 0 bases, with 8 bases between them. The germline V gene has CDR1 SNHLY and CDR2 FYNNEI. This CDR3 has 14 amino acids. The CDR3 reads CASSGQTSTDTQYF. The CDR3 DNA sequence: TGTGCCAGCAGTGGACAAACTAGCACAGATACGCAGTATTTT. Full variable domain (missing parts from reference TRBV2 and TRBJ2-3): EPEVTQTPSHQVTQMGQEVILRCVPISNHLYFYWYRQILGQKVEFLVSFYNNEISEKSEIFDDQFSVERPDGSNFTLKIRSTKLEDSAMYFCASSGQTSTDTQYFGPGTRLTVL.

The genes are TRBV5-1 and TRBJ2-7; D is possibly TRBD2 (6 bases). V shed 4 bases and J shed 0 bases, with 17 bases lying between them. CDR3 length equals 16 residues. Germline values: CDR1 SGHRS, CDR2 YFSETQ. The CDR3 region has the DNA TGCGCCAGCAGCCCGCCGGGACTCCAGAGCTCCTACGAGCAGTACTTC. This sequence encodes CASSPPGLQSSYEQYF.

J is TRBJ1-5 and V is TRBV19; D may be TRBD1 (6 bases). The CDR3 totals 18 residues. The V end lost 3 bases, the J end lost 2 bases, and 20 bases lay between the germline ends. Germline CDR1 LNHDA, CDR2 SQIVND (reference sequence). The CDR3 DNA reads TGTGCCAGTAGTATGGGGCCAGGGGATTGGACCCGCAATCAGCCCCAGCATTTT. It codes for CASSMGPGDWTRNQPQHF.

The rearrangement links TRBV27 to TRBJ2-4, with 7 bases matching TRBD2. V was pared by 2 bases and J by 6 bases, with 4 bases of the junction left unmatched. In germline, CDR1 is MNHEY, CDR2 SMNVEV (reference sequence). The CDR3 has 14 amino acids. The CDR3 here is CASSLTGGGNIQYF. CDR3 sequence (DNA): TGTGCCAGCAGTTTAACAGGCGGGGGAAACATTCAGTACTTC.

The chain is built from TRBV5-8 and TRBJ2-5, with D maybe TRBD1 (5 bases). The CDR3 sequence is 14 residues long. Germline assignment: CDR1 SGHTS and CDR2 YDEGEE. Trimming left V 6 bases short and J 1 base short, with 13 bases between. The CDR3 is CASKGVGFQETQYF. The CDR3 DNA reads TGTGCCAGCAAAGGGGTCGGGTTCCAAGAGACCCAGTACTTC.

The J gene is TRBJ1-1, the V gene TRBV7-2; unclear D gene. The CDR3 length is 8 residues. Germline CDR1 is SGHTA and CDR2 is FQGNSA. V shed 3 bases and J shed 13 bases, with 3 bases lying between them. The CDR3 DNA sequence: TGTGCCAGCAGCTTCGATTTCTTT. Its translation is CASSFDFF.

The chain carries TRBV9 and TRBJ2-3, with 9 positions matching TRBD1. Trimming cost V 3 bases and J 2 bases; bases outside gene matches: 4. CDR3 length: 15 amino acids. Germline V CDR1 and CDR2: SGDLS, YYNGEE. As DNA, the CDR3 is TGTGCCAGCAGCGCACGACAGGGGGTCACAGATACGCAGTATTTT. It translates to CASSARQGVTDTQYF.

The V gene is TRBV6-1, the J gene TRBJ2-7; D might be TRBD1 or TRBD2, each matching 5 bases. V was trimmed by 7 bases and J by 4 bases, leaving 20 bases between them. In germline, CDR1 is MNHNS, CDR2 SASEGT. CDR3 length equals 15 residues. The CDR3 DNA reads as TGTGCCAGCAACCTGCTGAGGTCAGGGAGTTACGAGCAGTACTTC. This translates into CASNLLRSGSYEQYF.

The count of this clone is one. This chain connects TRBV7-9 to TRBJ2-2; the D is unclear. Trimming shortened V by 8 bases and J by 7 bases, and 11 bases separated the two germline ends. This CDR3 has 12 residues. Germline loops: CDR1 SEHNR, CDR2 FQNEAQ (reference sequence). CDR3 in amino acids: CASFLRSGELFF. CDR3 DNA: TGTGCCAGCTTCCTCCGGAGCGGGGAGCTGTTTTTT.

The chain is built from TRBV18 and TRBJ2-2, with 10 positions matching TRBD2. Germline V gene lookup returns CDR1 KGHSH and CDR2 LQKENI. The CDR3 is made up of 20 amino acids. V shed 3 bases and J 1 base; nucleotides not matched to a gene: 14. The CDR3: CASSPQPSLAGAQNTGELFF. For the CDR3, the DNA is TGTGCCAGCTCACCGCAACCCTCCCTAGCGGGAGCACAGAACACCGGGGAGCTGTTTTTT.

The chain links TRBV5-4 to TRBJ2-3; TRBD2 might be the D (6 bases). The germline V gene encodes CDR1 SGHNT and CDR2 YYREEE (reference sequence). The CDR3 totals 15 residues. Trimming left V 4 bases short and J 7 bases short, with 19 bases between. The CDR3 is CASSPWAGRQYTQYF. CDR3 bases: TGTGCCAGCAGCCCGTGGGCGGGAAGGCAGTATACGCAGTATTTT.

V gene TRBV12-2 combines with J gene TRBJ2-2; whether TRBD2, the table's D call, matches the DNA was not checked. TRBV12-2 constitutes a pseudogene. The CDR3 extends over 15 amino acids. CDR3 protein: CASHRRRSNTGELFF. The DNA for the CDR3 is TGTGCAAGTCACCGAAGGAGGTCGAACACCGGGGAGCTGTTTTTT.

The J gene is TRBJ2-2, the V gene TRBV14; no definite D call. The germline V gene encodes CDR1 SGHDN and CDR2 FVKESK. The CDR3 is 16 amino acids. V was cut by 1 base and J by 5 bases, with 14 bases left in between. In DNA form, the CDR3 reads TGTGCCAGCAGCCAAGGACGGCTTGACGGAACCGGGGAGCTGTTTTTT. Translation: CASSQGRLDGTGELFF.

The V gene is TRBV2, the J gene TRBJ2-5; 7 bases fit TRBD1. Germline V gives CDR1 SNHLY, CDR2 FYNNEI. This CDR3 contains 15 residues. CDR3 residues: CANVVTPGGQETQYF. DNA of the CDR3: TGTGCGAATGTAGTCACCCCAGGGGGCCAAGAGACCCAGTACTTC.

This sequence joins TRBV5-1 and TRBJ2-1, with 8 bases identical to TRBD2. The CDR3 extends over 16 amino acids. From germline, CDR1 is SGHRS and CDR2 YFSETQ. Losses at the gene ends were 0 bases for V and 7 bases for J; bases not matched to a gene: 9. The CDR3 loop reads CASSLAVGRAGNEQFF. CDR3 DNA sequence: TGCGCCAGCAGCTTGGCCGTCGGGAGGGCCGGTAATGAGCAGTTCTTC.

The rearrangement uses TRBV7-9 and TRBJ2-1, with D tentatively TRBD1 (5 bases). V was pared by 5 bases and J by 2 bases, with 10 bases between. Looked up from germline, CDR1 is SEHNR and CDR2 is FQNEAQ (reference sequence). CDR3 length equals 14 residues. For the CDR3, the DNA is TGTGCCAGCAGCCCCGACAGAACCTACAATGAGCAGTTCTTC. This codes for CASSPDRTYNEQFF. Combining the CDR3 with reference TRBV7-9 and TRBJ2-1 gives the whole variable domain DTGVSQNPRHKITKRGQNVTFRCDPISEHNRLYWYRQTLGQGPEFLTYFQNEAQLEKSRLLSDRFSAERPKGSFSTLEIQRTEQGDSAMYLCASSPDRTYNEQFFGPGTRLTVL.

Here the CDR3 reads CATAKTGRTDTQYF. CDR3 DNA: TGTGCCACAGCGAAGACGGGAAGGACAGATACGCAGTATTTT. V gene TRBV19 combines with J gene TRBJ2-3; tentatively, D is TRBD2 (5 bases). V lost 10 bases and J 3 bases, leaving 17 bases between the germline ends. Germline loops: CDR1 LNHDA, CDR2 SQIVND (reference sequence). CDR3 length: 14 residues.

The rearrangement links TRBV6-7 to TRBJ1-4; D call uncertain. TRBV6-7 is classed as an ORF, of uncertain function. The CDR3 is made up of 11 amino acids. Trimming removed 6 bases at V and 8 bases at J, with 7 bases between. The CDR3 region is CASRTREKLFF. DNA of the CDR3: TGTGCCAGCAGGACTCGGGAAAAACTGTTTTTT.

The gene calls are TRBV9 and TRBJ2-1; 7 bases map to TRBD2. Germline lookup yields CDR1 SGDLS and CDR2 YYNGEE. The CDR3 length is 16 residues. The V and J ends lost 0 bases and 3 bases, in that order; junction bases with no gene match: 6. CDR3 region: CASSVGQSGIYNEQFF. The CDR3 region has the DNA TGTGCCAGCAGCGTAGGCCAGAGCGGGATCTACAATGAGCAGTTCTTC. The full variable domain, with the rest looked up from reference TRBV9 and TRBJ2-1, is DSGVTQTPKHLITATGQRVTLRCSPRSGDLSVYWYQQSLDQGLQFLIQYYNGEERAKGNILERFSAQQFPDLHSELNLSSLELGDSALYFCASSVGQSGIYNEQFFGPGTRLTVL.

Note on this clone: Different DNA sequences within this sample yield the same CDR3. This CDR3 is CASSLAGAGNTIYF. DNA of the CDR3: TGTGCCAGCAGCTTGGCAGGGGCTGGAAACACCATATATTTT. The rearrangement links TRBV5-4 to TRBJ1-3; weak D call: TRBD1 (6 bases). CDR1 SGHNT and CDR2 YYREEE come from the germline V gene (reference sequence). Between the trimmed V and J ends, which lost 0 bases and 2 bases, there was a span of 6 bases. The CDR3 runs 14 residues.

The chain carries TRBV14 and TRBJ2-2; TRBD2 is a possible D gene (5 bases). The CDR3 totals 14 residues. Germline V lookup: CDR1 SGHDN, CDR2 FVKESK. V shed 0 bases and J shed 7 bases, with 9 bases lying between them. The CDR3, as DNA: TGTGCCAGCAGCCAAGATCGGGGTTTCGGGGAGCTGTTTTTT. This codes for CASSQDRGFGELFF.

CDR3 DNA: TGCGCCAGCAGCCCTAATGGGGCCTGGGAGACCCAGTACTTC. This sequence encodes CASSPNGAWETQYF. The chain is built from TRBV5-1 and TRBJ2-5; the D gene is possibly TRBD1 (5 bases). CDR1 is SGHRS, CDR2 YFSETQ, per germline. CDR3 length: 14 amino acids. Between the trimmed V and J ends, which lost 4 bases and 5 bases, there was a span of 15 bases.

The chain carries TRBV30 and TRBJ1-2; no definite D call. Germline values: CDR1 GTSNPN, CDR2 SVGIG (reference sequence). The CDR3 is 13 amino acids. The V gene lost 0 bases and the J gene lost 4 bases, with 9 bases spanning the gap. In nucleotides, the CDR3 is TGTGCCTGGAGTGTAGACTCCTCCTATGGCTACACCTTC. Protein product: CAWSVDSSYGYTF.

The rearrangement uses TRBV5-6 and TRBJ2-7, with TRBD2 matching 10 bases. Germline values: CDR1 SGHDT, CDR2 YYEEEE. The CDR3 covers 14 residues. V lost 4 bases, J lost 7 bases, and 8 bases stayed unmatched. The CDR3 here is CASSEAGGPREQYF. In nucleotides, the CDR3 is TGTGCCAGCAGCGAAGCGGGAGGGCCGCGGGAGCAGTACTTC.

The CDR3 sequence is CSARDLEQYF. CDR3 DNA sequence: TGCAGTGCTAGAGACCTCGAGCAGTACTTC. The chain is built from TRBV20-1 and TRBJ2-7; D is undetermined. Germline V gives CDR1 DFQATT, CDR2 SNEGSKA (reference sequence). Trimming removed 0 bases at V and 6 bases at J, with 3 bases between. This CDR3 region has 10 residues.

The chain has TRBV25-1 and TRBJ1-5, with unresolved D. V was pared by 10 bases and J by 0 bases, with 13 bases between. The V gene's germline CDR1 is MGHDK and CDR2 SYGVNS. The CDR3 extends over 14 amino acids. The DNA of the CDR3 is TGTGCCACCTCGGTGGCCCATAGCAATCAGCCCCAGCATTTT. It is translated as CATSVAHSNQPQHF.